These T cell receptor beta chains were read from a single sample in a study of human T cells and chemical hapten exposure. TCRdb re-derived calls from the RACE reads in MiXCR, one entry per CDR3 protein. The sample has 250,000 or so distinct CDR3 sequences, roughly 8% seen once; the top ten hold approximately 1.2%. Material: whole blood, obtained in connection with sensitization to the hapten diphenylcyclopropenone (DPC). The receptors were sampled from a man aged 18 to 29 with alopecia areata. Some clones in this sample may be carry-over from other donors' samples. Each CDR3 is given with its conserved first and last residue. The D gene is left open where the match is weak. For some rows the clone size is stated as once, few or many, or as a class when expanded; others skip it.

TRBJ1-5 TRBV6-5 . . TGTGCCAGCAGCCGAGGACGGTATAGCAATCAGCCCCAGCATTTT CASSRGRYSNQPQHF
TRBJ1-1 TRBV12-3/TRBV12-4 . . TGTGCCAGCAGTTCCCCGCGGGGCCAGGTGAGGGCTGAAGCTTTCTTT CASSSPRGQVRAEAFF
TRBJ2-4 TRBV6-1 few . TGTGCCAGCAGTGAATTATCTGGGGCCTTGAAAAACATTCAGTACTTC CASSELSGALKNIQYF
TRBJ1-1 TRBV3-1 few . TGTGCCAGCAGCCTCAAAGAGGGGGGGCCCGACACTGAAGCTTTCTTT CASSLKEGGPDTEAFF
TRBJ2-7 TRBV27 many . TGTGCCAGCCACTCAGTAGCCGAGCAGTACTTC CASHSVAEQYF
TRBJ1-1 TRBV20-1 . TRBD1 TGCAGTGCTATTAACCCGGGACAGGGGAGCACTGAAGCTTTCTTT CSAINPGQGSTEAFF
TRBJ2-7 TRBV29-1 . . TGCAGCGTGGGGACACCGACCTACGAGCAGTACTTC CSVGTPTYEQYF
TRBJ2-3 TRBV7-8 few . TGTGCCAGCAGCTTTTTCCAAGCCTCAGATACGCAGTATTTT CASSFFQASDTQYF
TRBJ2-3 TRBV12-3/TRBV12-4 few . TGTGCCAGCAGACGAGGGGCAGATACGCAGTATTTT CASRRGADTQYF
TRBJ1-4 TRBV7-2 few . TGTGCCAGCAGCTTGCTCGGGAGGAATGAAAAACTGTTTTTT CASSLLGRNEKLFF
TRBJ1-1 TRBV7-3 . TRBD1 TGTGCCAGCAGCCCAAGACAGGGAAGTGAAGCTTTCTTT CASSPRQGSEAFF
TRBJ2-5 TRBV28 many TRBD1 TGTGCCAGCAGCCCGGGACAGGGGACTGAGACCCAGTACTTC CASSPGQGTETQYF
TRBJ2-2 TRBV6-5 many . TGTGCCAGCCGTAACCTACAGGGTACCAACACCGGGGAGCTGTTTTTT CASRNLQGTNTGELFF
TRBJ1-2 TRBV7-2 few . TGTGCCAGCAGCCCCGTTGTGGGGACTAACTATGGCTACACCTTC CASSPVVGTNYGYTF
TRBJ2-3 TRBV7-9 . TRBD2 TGTGCCAGCAGCTTAGAGAGGCTAGCGGACACAGATACGCAGTATTTT CASSLERLADTDTQYF
TRBJ1-1 TRBV7-3 . . TGTGCCAGCAGCCCTCGAGGGAGGGGTACTGAAGCTTTCTTT CASSPRGRGTEAFF
TRBJ2-7 TRBV28 . TRBD1 TGTGCCAGCAGCACACCGGGACAGGGGGCGAATGAGCAGTACTTC CASSTPGQGANEQYF
TRBJ1-5 TRBV2 few . TGTGCCAGCAGTGTGGGTAGGAATCAGCCCCAGCATTTT CASSVGRNQPQHF
TRBJ1-1 TRBV5-1 few . TGCGCCAGCAGCCCGTCCGGTCAGGCCCAAAGGACTTTCTTT CASSPSGQAQRTFF
TRBJ2-5 TRBV9 . . TGTGCCAGCAGCGTAGAACAGGGTTTAGAGACCCAGTACTTC CASSVEQGLETQYF
TRBJ1-5 TRBV12-3/TRBV12-4 . . TGTGCCAGCAGTTGGGGGTTATCAAATCAGCCCCAGCATTTT CASSWGLSNQPQHF
TRBJ2-2 TRBV10-3 few . TGTGCCATCAGTGACCCCTGGGGGCCGAACACCGGGGAGCTGTTTTTT CAISDPWGPNTGELFF
TRBJ2-3 TRBV29-1 few . TGCAGCGTTGGTGGAACATACGCAGATACGCAGTATTTT CSVGGTYADTQYF
TRBJ2-7 TRBV5-1 . . TGCGCCAGCAGCTTGGAGTCAGGGACCTCCTACGAGCAGTACTTC CASSLESGTSYEQYF
TRBJ2-5 TRBV12-3/TRBV12-4 once TRBD2 TGTGCCAGCACCCGTAGCGGGGGACAAGAGACCCAGTACTTC CASTRSGGQETQYF
TRBJ1-6 TRBV12-3/TRBV12-4 many . TGTGCCAGCAGTACCAGGGAGGATTCACCCCTCCACTTT CASSTREDSPLHF
TRBJ1-4 TRBV9 many . TGTGCCAGCAGTATTTCGGGGGACGGGGAAAAACTGTTTTTT CASSISGDGEKLFF
TRBJ2-2 TRBV7-9 few . TGTGCCAGCAGCCGCAGCGAAACGAACACCGGGGAGCTGTTTTTT CASSRSETNTGELFF
TRBJ2-3 TRBV6-2/TRBV6-3 . TRBD2 TGTGCCAGCAGTTACTCCGAAGCGGGGCCGACAGATACGCAGTATTTT CASSYSEAGPTDTQYF
TRBJ1-1 TRBV28 few . TGTGCCAGCCCGAATGATAGGAACACTGAAGCTTTCTTT CASPNDRNTEAFF
TRBJ1-6 TRBV4-2 few . TGTGCCAGCAGCCTGACAGATTCACCCCTCCACTTT CASSLTDSPLHF
TRBJ2-3 TRBV7-2 . TRBD2 TGTGCCAGCAGCTTTCAAGCGGGGACCACAGATACGCAGTATTTT CASSFQAGTTDTQYF
TRBJ2-7 TRBV6-5 few TRBD2 TGTGCCAGCAGTTACTCGCCTTCTGGGAGGGTGGCCTACGAGCAGTACTTC CASSYSPSGRVAYEQYF
TRBJ1-1 TRBV28 few . TGTGCCAGCAGTTTAAGTTCGGCAGGGCCCACTGAAGCTTTCTTT CASSLSSAGPTEAFF
TRBJ2-2 TRBV7-9 . . TGTGCCAGCACCCGGGGAATCACCGGGGAGCTGTTTTTT CASTRGITGELFF